What follows are 15 T cell receptor beta chains derived from one specimen sequenced in a study of blood T cell repertoires in COVID-19. Assay: immunoSEQ multiplex PCR; the TCRdb copy retains only in-frame clones and omits some. There are approximately 460,000 clones in the sample; 89% occur only once, and roughly 0.9% lies in the top ten. Source material: peripheral blood. The source is a man aged 18-30 years with COVID-19, enrolled during active disease.

V usage is TRBV15 and J usage is TRBJ2-3; TRBD2 agrees at 9 bases. This CDR3 has 17 residues. With 1 base clipped from V and 2 bases from J, the junction kept 7 bases outside the gene matches. Per the germline V gene, CDR1 is LNHNV and CDR2 is YYDKDF (reference sequence). The CDR3 coding sequence is TGTGCCACCAGCAGAGCGCGACTAGCGGCTAACACAGATACGCAGTATTTT. Translated: CATSRARLAANTDTQYF.

The genes are TRBV29-1 and TRBJ2-6; D perhaps matches TRBD1 (6 bases). Germline V lookup: CDR1 SQVTM, CDR2 ANQGSEA. V gave up 8 bases and J gave up 0 bases, with 29 bases separating them. The CDR3 covers 20 residues. CDR3 loop: CSLQTLPRDILLSGANVLTF. CDR3 nucleotide sequence: TGCAGCTTACAAACCCTCCCCCGGGACATCCTCCTCTCTGGGGCCAACGTCCTGACTTTC.

The genes are TRBV23-1 and TRBJ2-5, with 10 bases aligning to TRBD1. TRBV23-1 is flagged as an ORF with uncertain function. V gave up 0 bases and J gave up 5 bases; unmatched junction bases: 3. This CDR3 is built from 15 residues. Here the CDR3 DNA reads TGCGCCAGCAGTCAATCGACAGGGGGCCAGGAGACCCAGTACTTC. Translation gives CASSQSTGGQETQYF.

The chain carries TRBV30 and TRBJ1-4, with 7 bases identical to TRBD1. The CDR3 runs to 13 residues. Unmatched junction bases numbered 3, after V lost 5 bases and J lost 3 bases. Germline V gene sequence: CDR1 GTSNPN, CDR2 SVGIG (reference sequence). The chain's CDR3 is CAWSGGPNEKLFF. CDR3 DNA: TGTGCCTGGTCAGGGGGACCTAATGAAAAACTGTTTTTT.

The rearrangement links TRBV7-6 to TRBJ2-1, with 10 positions matching TRBD1. The V gene end was trimmed by 3 bases and the J gene end by 6 bases; junction bases not matched to a gene: 5. Germline assignment: CDR1 SGHVS and CDR2 FNYEAQ. The CDR3 is 15 residues long. The chain's CDR3 is CASSFGTGEVNEQFF. The CDR3 coding sequence is TGTGCCAGCAGCTTTGGGACAGGGGAGGTCAATGAGCAGTTCTTC.

With regard to this clone: This CDR3 is also generated by other DNA sequences in the sample. The chain is built from TRBV18 and TRBJ2-5; D unclear. V gave up 2 bases and J gave up 2 bases, with 6 bases separating them. This CDR3 spans 13 amino acids. Per germline, CDR1 KGHSH and CDR2 LQKENI. The CDR3 region has the DNA TGTGCCAGCTCACCAGGGCAGCAAGAGACCCAGTACTTC. Its protein product is CASSPGQQETQYF. Variable domain in full (rest from reference TRBV18 and TRBJ2-5): NAGVMQNPRHLVRRRGQEARLRCSPMKGHSHVYWYRQLPEEGLKFMVYLQKENIIDESGMPKERFSAEFPKEGPSILRIQQVVRGDSAAYFCASSPGQQETQYFGPGTRLLVL.

This sequence joins TRBV9 and TRBJ2-7, with a weak D call TRBD2 (5 bases). Trimming took 4 bases from V and 0 from J, leaving 8 bases between them. The CDR3 totals 13 residues. Per the germline V gene, CDR1 is SGDLS and CDR2 is YYNGEE. The CDR3 sequence is CASSLDYSYEQYF. CDR3 sequence (DNA): TGTGCCAGCAGCCTTGACTACTCCTACGAGCAGTACTTC.

The CDR3 region is CASSTTASYEQYF. The CDR3 DNA follows: TGTGCCAGCAGTACGACAGCCTCCTACGAGCAGTACTTC. This chain joins TRBV2 and TRBJ2-7; D possibly corresponds to TRBD1 (5 bases). This CDR3 region has 13 residues. Deletions cut 5 bases from V and 0 bases from J, with 8 bases between. In germline, CDR1 is SNHLY, CDR2 FYNNEI. Supplemented by reference TRBV2 and TRBJ2-7, the full variable domain reads EPEVTQTPSHQVTQMGQEVILRCVPISNHLYFYWYRQILGQKVEFLVSFYNNEISEKSEIFDDQFSVERPDGSNFTLKIRSTKLEDSAMYFCASSTTASYEQYFGPGTRLTVT.

This sequence joins TRBV18 and TRBJ2-2; tentatively, D is TRBD2 (7 bases). There are 18 residues in the CDR3. The germline gives CDR1 KGHSH, CDR2 LQKENI. V was pared by 2 bases and J by 6 bases, with 22 bases between. In DNA form, the CDR3 reads TGTGCCAGCTCACCATTGGAGAGCGGGACACGGCCGGCCGGGGAGCTGTTTTTT. It translates to CASSPLESGTRPAGELFF.

CDR3 loop: CAWSKGQGAPNEKLFF. Here the CDR3 DNA reads TGTGCCTGGTCTAAGGGACAGGGGGCCCCTAATGAAAAACTGTTTTTT. V usage is TRBV30 and J usage is TRBJ1-4; 12 nucleotides line up with TRBD1. The germline gives CDR1 GTSNPN, CDR2 SVGIG (reference sequence). J lost 3 bases, V lost 5 bases, and 7 bases had no gene match. There are 16 residues in the CDR3.

The rearrangement links TRBV7-9 to TRBJ1-5; no clear D. Trimming shortened V by 8 bases and J by 0 bases, and 11 bases separated the two germline ends. This CDR3 is 14 amino acids long. Germline V gene sequence: CDR1 SEHNR, CDR2 FQNEAQ (reference sequence). DNA for the CDR3: TGTGCCAGCTGGAGCGGCTCTAGCAATCAGCCCCAGCATTTT. It specifies CASWSGSSNQPQHF.

This chain connects TRBV10-3 to TRBJ1-4; 10 positions agree with TRBD1. J gave up 8 bases and V 6 bases, and 3 bases lay outside the gene matches. CDR1 is ENHRY, CDR2 SYGVKD, per germline. This CDR3 is built from 13 residues. The CDR3 region has the DNA TGTGCCATCAGGGACAGGGGGGACGAAAAACTGTTTTTT. Protein: CAIRDRGDEKLFF.

The genes are TRBV11-2 and TRBJ1-1; 8 positions agree with TRBD1. The CDR3 consists of 14 residues. The V segment lost 8 bases and the J segment 5 bases; nucleotides outside the gene matches: 10. Germline V gene data show CDR1 as SGHAT and CDR2 as FQNNGV. The CDR3 DNA is TGTGCCAGCCGTCCCGGACAGGGAGCAACTGAAGCTTTCTTT. Its translation is CASRPGQGATEAFF. The full variable domain, rest sourced from reference TRBV11-2 and TRBJ1-1, is EAGVAQSPRYKIIEKRQSVAFWCNPISGHATLYWYQQILGQGPKLLIQFQNNGVVDDSQLPKDRFSAERLKGVDSTLKIQPAKLEDSAVYLCASRPGQGATEAFFGQGTRLTVV.

This chain uses TRBV3-1 (or the pseudogene TRBV3-2) with TRBJ1-1; 8 positions agree with TRBD1. V shed 4 bases and J 4 bases; nucleotides not matched to a gene: 11. The CDR3 contains 16 residues. CDR1 LGHDT and CDR2 YNNKEL come from the germline V gene (reference sequence). The CDR3 loop reads CASSRLGQGRGTEAFF. DNA for the CDR3: TGTGCCAGCAGCCGCCTAGGACAGGGAAGGGGCACTGAAGCTTTCTTT.

The chain is built from TRBV27 and TRBJ1-5; TRBD1 is a possible D gene (6 bases). The CDR3 totals 14 residues. Trimming cost V 2 bases and J 3 bases, with 8 bases left between them. Germline V gene sequence: CDR1 MNHEY, CDR2 SMNVEV (reference sequence). The CDR3 coding sequence is TGTGCCAGCAGTTTACAGGGGAACAATCAGCCCCAGCATTTT. Translated: CASSLQGNNQPQHF.